This T cell receptor (beta chain) stems from a study of T cells in Graves' hyperthyroidism and ophthalmopathy. The diagnostic basis comprised clinical symptoms, serum thyroxine and TRAb, thyroid ultrasound and orbital computed tomography. The table lists this clonotype with many counts. The source material, RNA transcripts, was used to amplify TCR beta CDR3 regions. In the first-round RT-PCR of the TCR CDR3, the HTBI primer set was used. Using its own MiXCR run on the multiplex PCR reads, TCRdb lists one record per CDR3 protein. The data show around 600,000 distinct CDR3 sequences, about 14% seen once. This receptor was taken from a woman between 50 and 59 years old with Graves' ophthalmopathy. The sample consisted of blood.

The CDR3 sequence: CSVLTGGLTDTQYF. CDR3 nucleotide sequence: TGCAGCGTTTTGACAGGGGGCCTGACAGATACGCAGTATTTT. The chain uses TRBV29-1 and TRBJ2-3; 10 nucleotides match TRBD1. The CDR3 sequence is 14 residues long. Germline lookup yields CDR1 SQVTM and CDR2 ANQGSEA. With 5 bases clipped from V and 3 bases from J, the junction kept 5 bases outside the gene matches.